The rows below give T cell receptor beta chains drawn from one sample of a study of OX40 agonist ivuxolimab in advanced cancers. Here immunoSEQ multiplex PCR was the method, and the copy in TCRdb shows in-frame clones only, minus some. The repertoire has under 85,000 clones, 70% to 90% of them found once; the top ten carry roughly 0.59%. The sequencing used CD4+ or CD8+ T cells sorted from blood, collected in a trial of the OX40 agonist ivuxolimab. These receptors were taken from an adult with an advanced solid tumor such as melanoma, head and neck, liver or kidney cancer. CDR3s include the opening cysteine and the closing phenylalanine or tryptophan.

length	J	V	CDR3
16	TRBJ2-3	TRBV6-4	CASREFPGGLTDTQYF
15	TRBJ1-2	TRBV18	CASSPSGQGAYGYTF
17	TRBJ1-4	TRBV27	CASNPLAQGSTNEKLFF
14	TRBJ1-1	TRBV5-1	CASSLVLGNTEAFF
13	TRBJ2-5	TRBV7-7	CASSHGPAGTQYF
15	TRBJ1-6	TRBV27	CASSLDRVKASPLHF
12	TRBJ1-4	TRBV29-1	CSVVAQDEKLFF
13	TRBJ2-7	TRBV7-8	CASSLALAYEQYF
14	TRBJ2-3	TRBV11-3	CASSPGASTDTQYF
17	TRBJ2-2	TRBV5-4	CASSPGTGSVNTGELFF
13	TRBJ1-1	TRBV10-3	CAASRAANTEAFF
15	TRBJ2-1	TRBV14	CASSPRQLSYNEQFF
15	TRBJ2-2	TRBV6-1	CASSSSPTNTGELFF
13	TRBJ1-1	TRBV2	CASSEPIYTEAFF
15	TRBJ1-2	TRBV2	CASRRVAGGIYGYTF
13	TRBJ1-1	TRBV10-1	CASSGQRNTEAFF
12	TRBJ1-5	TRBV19	CASSIYNQPQHF
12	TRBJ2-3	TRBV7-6	CASSSYKDTQYF
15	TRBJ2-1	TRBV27	CASSLFPATHNEQFF
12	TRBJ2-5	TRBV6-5	CATLTGEETQYF
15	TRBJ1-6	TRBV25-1	CASSESGMGNSPLHF
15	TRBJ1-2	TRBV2	CASSENPGIFNGYTF
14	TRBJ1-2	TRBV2	CASSGDRGGYGYTF
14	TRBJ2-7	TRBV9	CASSVRDFTNEQYF
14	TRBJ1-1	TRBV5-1	CASSPGQGATEAFF
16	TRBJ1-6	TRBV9	CASSEFPAGTNSPLHF
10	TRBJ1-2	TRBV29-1	CSVEDQGYTF
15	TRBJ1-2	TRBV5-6	CASSLDRQGDYGYTF
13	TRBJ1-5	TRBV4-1	CASSQEANQPQHF
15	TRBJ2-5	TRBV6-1	CASSENSGSVETQYF
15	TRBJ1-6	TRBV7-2	CASSLRTPNNSPLHF
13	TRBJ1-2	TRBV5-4	CASSSPANYGYTF
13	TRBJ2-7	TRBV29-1	CSVQGQGAYEQYF
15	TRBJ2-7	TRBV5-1	CASSSRDRGSYEQYF
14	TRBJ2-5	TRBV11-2	CASTQRGTQETQYF
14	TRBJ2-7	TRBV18	CASSPLGVKSEQYF
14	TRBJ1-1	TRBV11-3	CASSPTGANTEAFF
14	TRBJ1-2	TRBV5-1	CASSEQGRGYGYTF
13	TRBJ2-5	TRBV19	CASSGGLQETQYF
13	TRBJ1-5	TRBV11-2	CASSFGQGQPQHF
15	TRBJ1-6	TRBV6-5	CASSYSGGLQGPLHF
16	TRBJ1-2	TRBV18	CASSPSSPGQGFGYTF
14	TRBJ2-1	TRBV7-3	CASSLGGGGNEQFF
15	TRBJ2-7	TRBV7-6	CASSLGQGRSYEQYF
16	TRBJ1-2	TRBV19	CASNTRGGPDGDGYTF
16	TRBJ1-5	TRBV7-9	CASSKQGPEGGQPQHF
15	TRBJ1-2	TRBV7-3	CASSPQGGGLYGYTF
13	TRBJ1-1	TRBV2	CASSEGGWKGAFF
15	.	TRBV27	CASSQDAYSSYEQYF